This is a list of T cell receptor beta chains from one sample in a study of spatial heterogeneity in lung cancer. TCRdb itself ran the 5' RACE reads through MiXCR, one entry per CDR3 protein. The table includes about 36,000 distinct CDR3 sequences, around 6.9% detected once. The source was PBMCs, collected at follow-up. All receptors derive from a male donor with early-stage non-small cell lung cancer. Each CDR3 is given with its conserved first and last residue. The order of the fields is J gene, clone size, D gene, V gene, CDR3 protein, CDR3 DNA. D genes are given only for firm matches. For some rows the clone size is stated as once, few or many, or as a class when expanded; others skip it.

J gene: TRBJ1-5
clone size: many
D gene: .
V gene: TRBV12-3/TRBV12-4
CDR3 protein: CASSPREGVNQPQHF
CDR3 DNA: TGTGCCAGCAGTCCCAGGGAGGGGGTCAATCAGCCCCAGCATTTT

J gene: TRBJ2-3
clone size: many
D gene: TRBD2
V gene: TRBV25-1
CDR3 protein: CASSEVWGRGDTDTQYF
CDR3 DNA: TGTGCCAGCAGTGAAGTCTGGGGACGGGGGGACACAGATACGCAGTATTTT

J gene: TRBJ2-2
clone size: many
D gene: TRBD2
V gene: TRBV11-2
CDR3 protein: CASSYDVAGGLTGELFF
CDR3 DNA: TGTGCCAGCAGCTACGACGTAGCGGGGGGTTTGACCGGGGAGCTGTTTTTT

J gene: TRBJ2-1
clone size: many
D gene: .
V gene: TRBV5-1
CDR3 protein: CASSFGTDGSEQFF
CDR3 DNA: TGCGCCAGCAGCTTCGGGACAGACGGGAGTGAGCAGTTCTTC

J gene: TRBJ2-7
clone size: many
D gene: .
V gene: TRBV6-2/TRBV6-3
CDR3 protein: CASSRMTTEQYF
CDR3 DNA: TGTGCCAGCAGTCGGATGACCACCGAGCAGTACTTC

J gene: TRBJ2-5
clone size: many
D gene: .
V gene: TRBV15
CDR3 protein: CATSRDRTVQETQYF
CDR3 DNA: TGTGCCACCAGCAGAGACCGGACAGTACAAGAGACCCAGTACTTC

J gene: TRBJ2-6
clone size: many
D gene: .
V gene: TRBV6-1
CDR3 protein: CASTPSGSGANVLTF
CDR3 DNA: TGTGCCAGCACCCCATCGGGATCTGGGGCCAACGTCCTGACTTTC

J gene: TRBJ2-4
clone size: many
D gene: .
V gene: TRBV10-1
CDR3 protein: CASSDGSGDVQYF
CDR3 DNA: TGCGCCAGCAGTGACGGGTCTGGCGATGTTCAGTACTTC

J gene: TRBJ1-1
clone size: few
D gene: .
V gene: TRBV13
CDR3 protein: CASSSSGGEAFF
CDR3 DNA: TGTGCCAGCAGCTCGTCAGGCGGGGAGGCTTTCTTT

J gene: TRBJ2-2
clone size: many
D gene: .
V gene: TRBV11-2
CDR3 protein: CASSHPRRELFF
CDR3 DNA: TGTGCCAGCAGCCACCCGAGACGGGAACTGTTTTTT

J gene: TRBJ2-2
clone size: many
D gene: .
V gene: TRBV5-4
CDR3 protein: CASSLWNLPSGELFF
CDR3 DNA: TGTGCCAGCAGCTTGTGGAATTTACCGAGCGGGGAGCTGTTTTTT

J gene: TRBJ2-7
clone size: medium-sized
D gene: TRBD1
V gene: TRBV11-2
CDR3 protein: CASSLGTGGYEQYF
CDR3 DNA: TGTGCCAGCAGCTTAGGGACAGGGGGCTACGAGCAGTACTTC

J gene: TRBJ1-1
clone size: many
D gene: .
V gene: TRBV7-6
CDR3 protein: CASSLGQVGTEAFF
CDR3 DNA: TGTGCCAGCAGCCTAGGCCAGGTTGGCACTGAAGCTTTCTTT

J gene: TRBJ2-7
clone size: many
D gene: .
V gene: TRBV28
CDR3 protein: CASIPSRAGSGEQYF
CDR3 DNA: TGTGCCAGCATTCCCTCGAGGGCGGGTTCGGGGGAGCAGTACTTC

J gene: TRBJ2-1
clone size: many
D gene: TRBD2
V gene: TRBV2
CDR3 protein: CASSEGWTSGGSYNEQFF
CDR3 DNA: TGTGCCAGCAGTGAAGGATGGACTAGCGGGGGGAGCTACAATGAGCAGTTCTTC

J gene: TRBJ2-6
clone size: .
D gene: .
V gene: TRBV6-5
CDR3 protein: CASSYDPIRLSLSGANVLTF
CDR3 DNA: TGTGCCAGCAGTTATGACCCTATTCGTCTTTCTCTCTCTGGGGCCAACGTCCTGACTTTC

J gene: TRBJ1-2
clone size: .
D gene: .
V gene: TRBV6-4
CDR3 protein: CASSFEGSGRYGYTF
CDR3 DNA: TGTGCCAGCAGTTTTGAGGGCAGCGGGCGATATGGCTACACCTTC

J gene: TRBJ2-4
clone size: many
D gene: TRBD1
V gene: TRBV19
CDR3 protein: CASSTGTGRNIQYF
CDR3 DNA: TGTGCCAGTAGTACCGGGACAGGGAGGAACATTCAGTACTTC

J gene: TRBJ2-1
clone size: few
D gene: .
V gene: TRBV20-1
CDR3 protein: CSARDPGQSDNEQFF
CDR3 DNA: TGCAGTGCTAGAGACCCGGGACAATCGGACAATGAGCAGTTCTTC

J gene: TRBJ1-2
clone size: many
D gene: TRBD1
V gene: TRBV7-3
CDR3 protein: CASSSNRDSLLGYTF
CDR3 DNA: TGTGCCAGCAGCTCAAACCGGGACAGCCTTCTTGGCTACACCTTC

J gene: TRBJ2-7
clone size: .
D gene: TRBD1
V gene: TRBV6-5
CDR3 protein: CASSSWTGDEQYF
CDR3 DNA: TGTGCCAGCAGTTCCTGGACAGGGGACGAGCAGTACTTC

J gene: TRBJ2-7
clone size: many
D gene: TRBD2
V gene: TRBV10-3
CDR3 protein: CAISDRGGEHEQYF
CDR3 DNA: TGTGCCATCAGTGACCGGGGGGGCGAACACGAGCAGTACTTC

J gene: TRBJ2-3
clone size: .
D gene: TRBD1
V gene: TRBV15
CDR3 protein: CATSVNRGLSTGTQYF
CDR3 DNA: TGTGCCACCAGCGTTAACAGGGGGCTGAGCACAGGTACGCAGTATTTT

J gene: TRBJ2-1
clone size: many
D gene: .
V gene: TRBV28
CDR3 protein: CASSLQDNEQFF
CDR3 DNA: TGTGCCAGCAGTTTACAGGACAATGAGCAGTTCTTC

J gene: TRBJ1-5
clone size: many
D gene: .
V gene: TRBV20-1
CDR3 protein: CSASQSYSNQPQHF
CDR3 DNA: TGCAGTGCTAGCCAGTCTTATAGCAATCAGCCCCAGCATTTT

J gene: TRBJ2-1
clone size: many
D gene: .
V gene: TRBV5-1
CDR3 protein: CASSPGGTDFNEQFF
CDR3 DNA: TGCGCCAGCAGCCCCGGAGGGACAGACTTTAATGAGCAGTTCTTC

J gene: TRBJ1-1
clone size: many
D gene: TRBD1
V gene: TRBV6-2/TRBV6-3
CDR3 protein: CASRGQGSTEAFF
CDR3 DNA: TGTGCCAGCAGGGGACAGGGTAGCACTGAAGCTTTCTTT